What follows are 20 T cell receptor beta chains derived from one specimen sequenced in a study of sequential checkpoint blockade in melanoma. The treatment denotes: randomized to nivolumab then ipilimumab (arm A) or the reverse (arm B). Sequencing was performed with immunoSEQ multiplex PCR; in TCRdb, only in-frame clones are kept and a portion is missing. The profile shows roughly 1,500 clones, about 22% of them singletons. Sequencing was performed on tumor tissue (inferred from file names), taken from a patient given nivolumab and ipilimumab in sequence. The receptor set was obtained from a human donor with melanoma.

This clone is deemed medium-sized. The chain is built from TRBV11-3 and TRBJ2-1; 11 nucleotides agree with TRBD2. This CDR3 is 15 amino acids long. V shed 5 bases, J shed 8 bases, and the junction held 8 bases outside the gene matches. CDR1 and CDR2 (germline): SGHNT, YENEEA. This CDR3 is CASSTGTSGGDEQFF. CDR3 DNA sequence: TGTGCCAGCAGCACCGGGACTAGCGGCGGGGATGAGCAGTTCTTC.

This clone was seen a few times. The chain is built from TRBV9 and TRBJ2-1; TRBD1 agrees at 11 bases. CDR3 length equals 13 residues. In germline, CDR1 is SGDLS, CDR2 YYNGEE. After removal of 5 bases from V and 10 bases from J, the junction contained 5 bases not matched to a gene. DNA of the CDR3: TGTGCCAGCAGTGGGACAGGGGGATACGAGCAGTTCTTC. Translation: CASSGTGGYEQFF. Combining the CDR3 with reference TRBV9 and TRBJ2-1 gives the whole variable domain DSGVTQTPKHLITATGQRVTLRCSPRSGDLSVYWYQQSLDQGLQFLIQYYNGEERAKGNILERFSAQQFPDLHSELNLSSLELGDSALYFCASSGTGGYEQFFGPGTRLTVL.

This chain connects TRBV18 to TRBJ2-1; TRBD2 might be the D (5 bases). The CDR3 covers 14 residues. Looked up from germline, CDR1 is KGHSH and CDR2 is LQKENI. The V and J ends lost 0 bases and 7 bases respectively, with 10 bases between them. The CDR3 is CASSPPTGWNEQFF. For the CDR3, the DNA is TGTGCCAGCTCACCACCGACGGGGTGGAATGAGCAGTTCTTC.

This clone was seen a handful of times. The chain combines TRBV19 with TRBJ1-4, with a tentative D call TRBD1 (5 bases). V lost 9 bases and J lost 8, with 16 bases in between. CDR1 and CDR2 from the germline V gene are LNHDA and SQIVND (reference sequence). This CDR3 spans 13 amino acids. CDR3 amino acids: CASRRGAGEKLFF. The CDR3 DNA reads as TGTGCCAGCCGGAGGGGAGCGGGGGAAAAACTGTTTTTT.

The V call is TRBV12-5, the J call TRBJ2-1; the match to TRBD2 covers 11 bases. The ends lost 1 base at V and 12 bases at J; junction bases unmatched: 17. The CDR3 contains 18 residues. The V gene's germline CDR1 is LGHNT and CDR2 FRNRAP. CDR3 sequence reads: CASGLGSLAGEGRDWQFF. DNA for the CDR3: TGTGCTAGTGGTTTGGGCTCACTAGCGGGAGAAGGGAGGGATTGGCAGTTCTTC.

This sequence joins TRBV9 and TRBJ1-2; unclear D gene. Germline values: CDR1 SGDLS, CDR2 YYNGEE. V dropped 4 bases and J dropped 6 bases, with 19 bases sitting between them. This CDR3 has 15 amino acids. CDR3 coding DNA: TGTGCCAGCAGCCAGGATCCCTTACCGTCAGATGGCTACACCTTC. Its protein is CASSQDPLPSDGYTF. The complete variable domain, with remaining parts taken from reference TRBV9 and TRBJ1-2, reads DSGVTQTPKHLITATGQRVTLRCSPRSGDLSVYWYQQSLDQGLQFLIQYYNGEERAKGNILERFSAQQFPDLHSELNLSSLELGDSALYFCASSQDPLPSDGYTFGSGTRLTVV.

Judged by abundance, this clone is medium-sized. The chain has TRBV11-3 and TRBJ2-2; 10 bases match TRBD1. Trimming took 5 bases from V and 7 from J; bases not matched to a gene: 10. The CDR3 length is 16 residues. In germline, CDR1 is SGHNT, CDR2 YENEEA. The CDR3 loop reads CASSLLGQGFGGELFF. In DNA form, the CDR3 reads TGTGCCAGCAGCCTACTGGGACAGGGGTTCGGCGGGGAGCTGTTTTTT.

Relative to its sample, this clone is medium-sized. V and J are TRBV9 and TRBJ1-5; TRBD1 might be the D (5 bases). V gave up 0 bases and J gave up 7 bases, with 14 bases separating them. The CDR3 loop spans 15 amino acids. Germline V gene sequence: CDR1 SGDLS, CDR2 YYNGEE. CDR3 amino acids: CASSVDGGVGQPQHF. For the CDR3, the DNA is TGTGCCAGCAGCGTAGATGGAGGGGTAGGGCAGCCCCAGCATTTT. Full variable domain (missing parts from reference TRBV9 and TRBJ1-5): DSGVTQTPKHLITATGQRVTLRCSPRSGDLSVYWYQQSLDQGLQFLIQYYNGEERAKGNILERFSAQQFPDLHSELNLSSLELGDSALYFCASSVDGGVGQPQHFGDGTRLSIL.

The chain recombines TRBV14 with TRBJ2-5; 10 positions agree with TRBD2. Germline CDR1 and CDR2: SGHDN and FVKESK. The CDR3 loop spans 16 amino acids. J was trimmed by 5 bases and V by 2 bases; bases with no gene match: 8. CDR3 residues: CASSQWTSGARETQYF. CDR3 nucleotide sequence: TGTGCCAGCAGCCAATGGACTAGCGGAGCGCGTGAGACCCAGTACTTC.

The chain uses TRBV5-1 and TRBJ2-7, with no clear D. This CDR3 has 16 amino acids. Trimming took off 0 bases at V and 2 bases at J, with 15 bases between the two ends. CDR1 and CDR2 from the germline V gene are SGHRS and YFSETQ. CDR3 in amino acids: CASSLGGSYRAYEQYF. CDR3 sequence (DNA): TGCGCCAGCAGCTTGGGTGGGTCCTACCGAGCCTACGAGCAGTACTTC. The full variable domain, with the rest looked up from reference TRBV5-1 and TRBJ2-7, is KAGVTQTPRYLIKTRGQQVTLSCSPISGHRSVSWYQQTPGQGLQFLFEYFSETQRNKGNFPGRFSGRQFSNSRSEMNVSTLELGDSALYLCASSLGGSYRAYEQYFGPGTRLTVT.

The V and J genes are TRBV28 and TRBJ1-5; weak D call: TRBD1 (6 bases). Germline V gene sequence: CDR1 MDHEN, CDR2 SYDVKM. V was clipped by 5 bases and J by 7 bases, with 18 bases between them. The CDR3 runs 15 residues. In nucleotides, the CDR3 is TGTGCCAGCAGTAGAGGACAGTTGCGTAACCAGCCCCAGCATTTT. It specifies CASSRGQLRNQPQHF.

The chain couples TRBV5-1 to TRBJ2-4; 10 bases are shared with TRBD1. Germline CDR1 and CDR2: SGHRS and YFSETQ. The CDR3 is 14 residues long. V lost 0 bases to trimming and J lost 9 bases; unmatched junction nucleotides: 3. CDR3 nucleotide sequence: TGCGCCAGCAGCTTGGTGGGACAGGGGTCCATTCAGTACTTC. Its translation: CASSLVGQGSIQYF. Using reference TRBV5-1 and TRBJ2-4 for the parts outside the CDR3, the full variable domain is KAGVTQTPRYLIKTRGQQVTLSCSPISGHRSVSWYQQTPGQGLQFLFEYFSETQRNKGNFPGRFSGRQFSNSRSEMNVSTLELGDSALYLCASSLVGQGSIQYFGAGTRLSVL.

This chain uses TRBV11-3 with TRBJ2-2; 11 nucleotides line up with TRBD2. Germline values: CDR1 SGHNT, CDR2 YENEEA. V lost 1 base, J lost 4 bases, and 2 bases stayed unmatched. This CDR3 contains 16 residues. DNA for the CDR3: TGTGCCAGCAGCTTAGTAGCGGGAGGGGTCACCGGGGAGCTGTTTTTT. It translates to CASSLVAGGVTGELFF.

Judged by abundance, this clone is medium-sized. The rearrangement links TRBV11-3 to TRBJ1-4; 9 bases align to TRBD1. Germline CDR1 and CDR2: SGHNT and YENEEA. The CDR3 contains 18 residues. With V trimmed by 5 bases and J by 0 bases, 10 bases remained unmatched. CDR3 DNA sequence: TGTGCCAGCAGCGCCCGACAGGGGGGTCTCGCAACTAATGAAAAACTGTTTTTT. Its translation: CASSARQGGLATNEKLFF.

In its sample, this clone is medium-sized (0.01 to 0.1%). The chain couples TRBV11-3 to TRBJ1-3, with D possibly matching TRBD1 (6 bases). This CDR3 has 18 amino acids. Trimming left V 3 bases short and J 4 bases short, with 22 bases between. Germline assignment: CDR1 SGHNT and CDR2 YENEEA. CDR3 residues: CASSLAGALQILGNTIYF. CDR3 nucleotides: TGTGCCAGCAGCTTGGCGGGGGCGCTTCAAATTCTAGGAAACACCATATATTTT. The entire variable domain, with the rest obtained from reference TRBV11-3 and TRBJ1-3, is as follows: EAGVVQSPRYKIIEKKQPVAFWCNPISGHNTLYWYLQNLGQGPELLIRYENEEAVDDSQLPKDRFSAERLKGVDSTLKIQPAELGDSAVYLCASSLAGALQILGNTIYFGEGSWLTVV.

The chain combines TRBV18 with TRBJ2-7; 9 bases are a match to TRBD1. CDR3 length equals 15 residues. CDR1 and CDR2 (germline): KGHSH, LQKENI. Losses at the gene ends were 3 bases for V and 5 bases for J; bases not matched to a gene: 8. As DNA, the CDR3 is TGTGCCAGCTCACCGGTCGACAGGGGGATTGACGAGCAGTACTTC. This codes for CASSPVDRGIDEQYF.

By sample share, this clone is medium-sized. This rearrangement joins TRBV11-3 to TRBJ1-4; D uncertain. V dropped 1 base and J dropped 2 bases, with 8 bases sitting between them. The V gene's germline CDR1 is SGHNT and CDR2 YENEEA. The CDR3 consists of 15 residues. The CDR3 DNA is TGTGCCAGCAGCTTAGTGCTAGGGACTAATGAAAAACTGTTTTTT. It encodes CASSLVLGTNEKLFF.

V is TRBV6-8 and J is TRBJ1-2; D uncertain. Trimming removed 8 bases from V and 4 bases from J, with 11 bases in between. CDR3 size: 12 residues. Per the germline V gene, CDR1 is MNHGY and CDR2 is SAAAGT. The CDR3 DNA follows: TGTGCCAGCCAGGCACGGCTCTATGGCTACACCTTC. It specifies CASQARLYGYTF.

This clone has only a few counts. The J gene is TRBJ2-5, the V gene TRBV6-8; 12 nucleotides line up with TRBD2. J gave up 3 bases and V 4 bases, and 18 bases lay outside the gene matches. CDR1 and CDR2 (germline): MNHGY, SAAAGT. The CDR3 totals 20 residues. The CDR3: CASSSETRTSGEVGEETQYF. CDR3 DNA: TGTGCCAGCAGTTCCGAAACAAGGACTAGCGGGGAGGTTGGTGAAGAGACCCAGTACTTC.

This clone is medium-sized in the sample. This chain joins TRBV11-3 and TRBJ2-1; 7 bases agree with TRBD1. The CDR3 totals 15 residues. Germline V CDR1 and CDR2: SGHNT, YENEEA. V was pared by 3 bases and J by 8 bases, with 10 bases of the junction left unmatched. CDR3 bases: TGTGCCAGCAGCTTCGGGACCGGTCAGGGGGATGAGCAGTTCTTC. Translated, it gives CASSFGTGQGDEQFF.